Included here is one T cell receptor beta chain sequence, with context. Its antigen is unknown. The V gene's germline CDR1 is PRHDT and CDR2 FYEKMQ (reference sequence). The CDR3 consists of 15 residues. After removal of 5 bases from V and 4 bases from J, the junction contained 7 bases not matched to a gene. The protocol was immunoSEQ multiplex PCR, while the TCRdb copy is restricted to in-frame clones and leaves out a portion. This sample yields tens of thousands of clones, of which approximately 93% are seen a single time; about 7.5% belongs to the top ten. This specimen belongs to a study of T cells in tuberculosis. Findings and limits, study-wide: Active tuberculosis alpha repertoires lay closer to GMM-specific TCRs than controls'. Samples were chosen by availability of cryopreserved specimens.

The chain uses TRBV13 and TRBJ1-3; 8 bases fit TRBD1. The TCR comes from a donor aged 5-35 years with latent tuberculosis or without tuberculosis infection. The specimen sequenced was PBMCs. CDR3 protein: CASSATGASGNTIYF. CDR3 sequence (DNA): TGTGCCAGCAGCGCGACAGGGGCGTCGGGAAACACCATATATTTT. The full variable domain, rest sourced from reference TRBV13 and TRBJ1-3, is AAGVIQSPRHLIKEKRETATLKCYPIPRHDTVYWYQQGPGQDPQFLISFYEKMQSDKGSIPDRFSAQQFSDYHSELNMSSLELGDSALYFCASSATGASGNTIYFGEGSWLTVV.